This is a list of T cell receptor beta chains from one sample in a study of molecular identifiers for immune sequencing clone quantification. Via MiXCR, TCRdb re-called the PCR reads, giving one row per CDR3 protein. The sample lists about 630,000 distinct CDR3 sequences, about 25% seen once, with around 0.78% in the top ten. The material sequenced was naive CD8+ T cells from blood, with Jurkat cell RNA spiked in. Every receptor here comes from a human donor in good health. Some libraries in this study had Jurkat cell RNA spiked in. The CDR3 runs from the conserved cysteine through the conserved F or W. Fields, in order: D gene, V gene, clone size, J gene, CDR3 DNA, CDR3 protein. The D gene is left open where the match is weak. Only some rows state a clone size, as once, few, many or a class for expanded clones.

>TRBD1|TRBV4-1|many|TRBJ2-3
TGCGCCAGCAGCCAAGCCGGGACAGGGCATACGCAGTATTTT
CASSQAGTGHTQYF
>TRBD1|TRBV12-3/TRBV12-4|-|TRBJ1-2
TGTGCCAGCAGTTTTACCCGGACAGGGAACTATGGCTACACCTTC
CASSFTRTGNYGYTF
>-|TRBV28|many|TRBJ2-3
TGTGCCAGCAGCCCGGTTGGTAGCACAGATACGCAGTATTTT
CASSPVGSTDTQYF
>-|TRBV7-6|few|TRBJ2-7
TGTGCCAGCAGCCGCCCCCGGGACGGGGGAACCTACGAGCAGTACTTC
CASSRPRDGGTYEQYF
>-|TRBV7-2|many|TRBJ1-1
TGTGCCAGCAGCCGATCGGGGGTAGGCACTGAAGCTTTCTTT
CASSRSGVGTEAFF
>-|TRBV3-1|many|TRBJ1-1
TGTGCCAGCAGCCAAGTGAACGGGGGCGGCGCTTTCTTT
CASSQVNGGGAFF
>TRBD2|TRBV20-1|many|TRBJ2-3
TGCAGTGCTAGCGATATAGCGGGAAGCACAGATACGCAGTATTTT
CSASDIAGSTDTQYF
>TRBD2|TRBV10-3|-|TRBJ2-7
TGTGCCATCAGTGAGGGACTAGCGGGAGTGTACGAGCAGTACTTC
CAISEGLAGVYEQYF
>-|TRBV3-1|-|TRBJ1-2
TGTGCCAGCAGCCAAGGTGCGGCCTCTAACTATGGCTACTCCTTC
CASSQGAASNYGYSF
>-|TRBV6-2/TRBV6-3|-|TRBJ2-2
TGTGCCAGCAGTTCATTAAAAGGAGCAGAGTACACCGGGGAGCAGCTTTTT
CASSSLKGAEYTGEQLF
>TRBD1|TRBV9|-|TRBJ1-1
TGTGCCAGCAGCGCAGACAGGGGATGGGGCCCTGAAGCTCTCTTT
CASSADRGWGPEALF
>TRBD1|TRBV20-1|many|TRBJ1-2
TGCAGTGCTAGAGTCCGGGACAGTAACTATGGCTACACCTTC
CSARVRDSNYGYTF
>-|TRBV27|many|TRBJ2-7
TGTGCCAGCAGCACAGGCGGGAACTCCTACGAGCAGTACTTC
CASSTGGNSYEQYF
>-|TRBV9|once|TRBJ2-1
TGTGCCAGCAGCGTAGCCGGGACCAACAATGAGCAGTTCTTC
CASSVAGTNNEQFF
>TRBD2|TRBV27|-|TRBJ2-7
TGTGCCAGCAGTTACTCTAGCGGCCTCTACGAGCAGTACTTC
CASSYSSGLYEQYF
>-|TRBV5-1|-|TRBJ1-1
TGCGCCAGCAGCTTAGGGCAGGGGAACACTGAAGGTTTCTTT
CASSLGQGNTEGFF
>TRBD1|TRBV7-9|-|TRBJ1-1
TGTGCCAGCAGCAACCGGGACAGGGGGCTTGATGAAGCTTTCTTT
CASSNRDRGLDEAFF
>-|TRBV6-1|-|TRBJ1-5
TGTGCCAGCAGTGAACCCGTCTGGCAGGTAACTGATCAGCCCCAGCGTTTT
CASSEPVWQVTDQPQRF
>-|TRBV28|few|TRBJ2-7
TGTGCCAGCAGTTCAACCCCTATCCAGATGATCTACGAGCAGTACTTC
CASSSTPIQMIYEQYF
>TRBD1|TRBV7-2|-|TRBJ1-6
TGTGCCAGCAGCTTGCCCGAACAGGGGTCCTATAATTCACCCCTCCCCTTT
CASSLPEQGSYNSPLPF
>TRBD2|TRBV4-2|few|TRBJ2-7
TGTGCCAGCAGCCAAGATCCAGGACTAGCGGGAGACTACGAGCAGTACTTC
CASSQDPGLAGDYEQYF
>-|TRBV7-6|-|TRBJ1-2
TGTGCCAGCAGCCCAGTAGGCTATGGCTACACCTTC
CASSPVGYGYTF
>-|TRBV4-3|-|TRBJ2-7
TGCGCCAGCAACCAAGGTTCAGCGGCAGGCTACGAGCAGTACTTC
CASNQGSAAGYEQYF
>-|TRBV9|-|TRBJ2-2
TGTGCCAGCAGCGTTCACCTCTTTGGGGTAACCGCGAACACCGGGGAGCTGTTTTTT
CASSVHLFGVTANTGELFF
>TRBD1|TRBV27|few|TRBJ2-7
TGTGCCAGCAGTTTGAAGGGGACAGGGGTCTACGAGCAGTACTTC
CASSLKGTGVYEQYF